This T cell receptor (beta chain) emerged from a study of blood T cell repertoires in COVID-19. Study background: T cells, B-cell-depleted T cells, or PBMCs provided the cDNA or gDNA that served as material.

Germline trimming cut 0 bases from V and 0 bases from J; bases unmatched to any gene: 3. Germline V lookup: CDR1 MDHEN, CDR2 SYDVKM. This CDR3 region has 16 residues. Some clones are missing from TCRdb's copy, which holds only in-frame ones; the method was immunoSEQ multiplex PCR. The sample includes roughly 88,000 clones, about two thirds of them seen just once. The sample comprised peripheral blood. This receptor was obtained from a woman aged 55-70 years in a cohort sampled during active or convalescent COVID-19. This chain uses TRBV28 with TRBJ2-3; 7 bases map to TRBD2. As DNA, the CDR3 is TGTGCCAGCAGTTTATGGGGAGGGACCAGCACAGATACGCAGTATTTT. It codes for CASSLWGGTSTDTQYF. The full variable domain, with the rest looked up from reference TRBV28 and TRBJ2-3, is DVKVTQSSRYLVKRTGEKVFLECVQDMDHENMFWYRQDPGLGLRLIYFSYDVKMKEKGDIPEGYSVSREKKERFSLILESASTNQTSMYLCASSLWGGTSTDTQYFGPGTRLTVL.